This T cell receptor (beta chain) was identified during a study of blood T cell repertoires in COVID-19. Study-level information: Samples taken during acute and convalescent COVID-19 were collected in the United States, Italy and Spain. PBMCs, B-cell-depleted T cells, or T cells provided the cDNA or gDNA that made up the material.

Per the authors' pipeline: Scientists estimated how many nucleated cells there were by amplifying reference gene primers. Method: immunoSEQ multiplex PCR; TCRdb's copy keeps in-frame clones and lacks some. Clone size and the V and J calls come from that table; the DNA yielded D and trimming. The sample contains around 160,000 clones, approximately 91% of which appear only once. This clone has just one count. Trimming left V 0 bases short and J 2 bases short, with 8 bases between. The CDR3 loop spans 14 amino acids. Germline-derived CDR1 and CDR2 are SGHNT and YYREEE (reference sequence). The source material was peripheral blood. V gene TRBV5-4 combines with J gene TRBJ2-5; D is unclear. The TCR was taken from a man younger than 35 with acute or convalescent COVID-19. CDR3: CASSLERSQETQYF. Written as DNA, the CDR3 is TGTGCCAGCAGCTTGGAGAGAAGTCAAGAGACCCAGTACTTC.